This T cell receptor beta chain was recorded in a study of Graves' ophthalmopathy and Graves' hyperthyroidism (dated by TCRdb to 2017 to 2018). About the full investigation: Peripheral blood was collected at initial diagnosis, before any treatment. To tell Graves' ophthalmopathy apart from Graves' hyperthyroidism, and to predict which patients would progress to ophthalmopathy, the study relied on TCR beta repertoire signatures. In five or six hyperthyroidism patients, T-cell repertoires of thyroid tissue and blood were compared. In total, approximately 140 blood samples were TCR-sequenced: some 40 ophthalmopathy, some 75 hyperthyroidism and approximately 17 hyperthyroidism-to-ophthalmopathy patients. After sampling, hyperthyroidism patients received methimazole starting at 30 mg daily, and ophthalmopathy patients received high-dose intravenous methylprednisolone. To explore V-J signatures distinguishing ophthalmopathy from hyperthyroidism, a discovery set of under 110 patients (around 42 ophthalmopathy, 55 to 60 stable hyperthyroidism) was enrolled. The independent validation cohort included approximately 19 hyperthyroidism patients plus 17 patients who later progressed from hyperthyroidism to ophthalmopathy. The paper's findings and limits, for the study overall: In cross-validation, the 13-signature model distinguished ophthalmopathy from stable hyperthyroidism with approximately 90% sensitivity and 81.08% specificity, while in the test set the corresponding values were about 80% and 75%. Sample size was not statistically predetermined, and group allocation was not concealed from the investigators. In validation, the model predicted ophthalmopathy progression with about 64% sensitivity and approximately 75% specificity; more than ten predicted patients were CT-confirmed with GO in a median of around 6 months. Among expanded thyroid clonotypes with frequency above 0.001, most also showed up in blood, which suggests that blood repertoires may reflect the thyroid immune response.

Hyperthyroidism was defined as stable when no progression to ophthalmopathy occurred within 18 months of follow-up. The hyperthyroidism patients were 18 to 65 years old and newly diagnosed, with a disease duration of less than 2 months. Patients with other autoimmune diseases, uncontrolled infections, pregnancy or lactation were excluded from the study. Clinical symptoms, serum thyroxine, TRAb, thyroid ultrasound and orbital computed tomography formed the basis of the diagnosis. Ficoll-Paque density gradient centrifugation was used to isolate PBMCs from around 10 ml of fresh peripheral blood. Total RNA was extracted with Trizol reagent and quality-checked on an Agilent 2100 Bioanalyzer. For repertoire sequencing, TCR beta CDR3 regions were amplified from RNA transcripts. The first round was an RT-PCR using HTBI primers with the Qiagen OneStep RT-PCR kit, and this first round was followed by a second-round multiplex PCR, then size selection and purification. Libraries were sequenced paired-end with 100 bp reads on an Illumina HiSeq2000. Concerning the study's data processing: SOAPnuke was used to process the reads, removing any read that contained adapters or uncalled bases, had a mean Phred below 15, or lacked an exact match to the constant primer or identifier. COPE v1.2.5 was used to merge the high-quality paired reads. Clonotypes were defined as unique nucleotide sequences and were aligned to IMGT TRB V, D and J references using MiTCR v1.1. Only V-J combinations with frequency above 0.0001 were analysed, covering around 99% of repertoires. A TCR clonal expansion and chaos score per V-J combination was defined as the ratio of F50 clonal expansion to chaos observed in the TCRdist matrix. Welch's t-statistics and random forest were used to narrow the features down to roughly twelve V-J combinations, which were then fed into a naive Bayes classifier. The similarity between thyroid and blood repertoires was quantified using the Morisita-Horn index. Using fastp trimming at Q25 and MiXCR clonotype assembly, TCRdb reanalyzed the public sequencing data and kept in-frame beta chains. A single entry per CDR3 protein holds the most common genes and DNA from its merged rows. These V and J calls are TCRdb output, not the study's own analysis. This sample comprises some 370,000 distinct CDR3 sequences, 15% to 20% of them detected only once. The ten most abundant clones make up approximately 2.4% of the sample.

The germline V gene provides CDR1 MNHNS and CDR2 SASEGT. The CDR3 starts with the cysteine, ends with the phenylalanine, and has 14 residues. Only the CDR3 DNA is retained, 42 bases long and in frame from the first base. Regarding this clonotype: Its cognate antigen has yet to be identified. Just one base apart from a much larger clone, this may be a read error.

The sequenced sample was peripheral blood. The receptor comes from an adult woman with stable Graves' hyperthyroidism. The rearranged chain carries TRBV6-1 and TRBJ1-3; the D gene is not confidently resolved. The bases read TGTGCCAGCACCGGGATAGTCTCTGGAAACACCACATATTTT. Translation gives CASTGIVSGNTTYF.